This T cell receptor beta chain was recorded in a study of cytomegalovirus exposure and HLA in healthy donors. It was with 60 Vbeta and 13 Jbeta primers that the PCR ran. The repertoire was sequenced with immunoSEQ multiplex PCR; TCRdb's copy has only in-frame clones and lacks some. The sample has some 80,000 clones, 60% to 80% seen once. This CDR3 is 17 amino acids long. The V gene's germline CDR1 is LGHNA and CDR2 YNFKEQ. The J segment lost 2 bases and the V segment lost 5 bases, leaving 7 bases of the junction unmatched. The study, taken as a whole, reports: Prior analysis indicated that the majority of TCR beta V segments exhibited productivity approximately 90% or approximately 30% of the time.

For this clone: The antigen is undetermined.

Sequencing used PBMCs. This chain uses TRBV4-2 with TRBJ2-3; 13 bases map to TRBD2. The receptor was derived from a man aged 50-59 years in good health and CMV-seronegative. The CDR3 loop is CASSSRTSGGLTDTQYF. For the CDR3, the DNA is TGTGCCAGCAGCTCCCGGACTAGCGGGGGCCTCACAGATACGCAGTATTTT.